This TCR beta chain was obtained from a study of spatial heterogeneity in lung cancer. This clonotype qualifies as large. What it binds is unknown. Time point reported: sample taken at primary tumor resection. Sequencing was performed on whole RNA extracted from tumor and nontumor lung tissue, or from frozen PBMC, and the material was left unsorted. V was clipped by 1 base and J by 9 bases; unmatched bases: 7. CDR3 length: 15 residues. Per germline, CDR1 SGHDN and CDR2 FVKESK. General study results and limits: Higher tumor mutation counts went along with higher counts of expanded intratumoral alpha and beta TCRs.

One entry per CDR3 protein, called by TCRdb with MiXCR from the 5' RACE reads. The sample contains about 4,400 distinct CDR3 sequences, about 8% of which appear only once. This TCR came from a male donor with early-stage non-small cell lung cancer. Sequencing used lung tumor tissue, obtained at surgery. The chain carries TRBV14 and TRBJ2-1; 9 bases agree with TRBD2. Here the CDR3 DNA reads TGTGCCAGCAGCCAAGTAGGCGGGGGGGCTGTTGAGCAGTTCTTC. Its protein is CASSQVGGGAVEQFF.